The entry below describes one TCR beta chain. Its antigen is as yet unknown. The sample originates from a study of cytomegalovirus exposure and HLA in healthy donors. The study, taken as a whole, reports: The authors confirmed in vitro that a few CMV-associated chains were specific for CMV antigens. Associated with cytomegalovirus, according to the listing, were 150 to 200 TCR beta chains.

The donors were members of the validation cohort comprising over a hundred subjects, separate from the roughly 700-subject first cohort. Trimming shortened V by 5 bases and J by 2 bases, and 15 bases separated the two germline ends. This CDR3 is 15 amino acids long. Germline V gene lookup returns CDR1 MNHNS and CDR2 SASEGT. TCRdb's copy holds only in-frame clones and misses some; the assay was immunoSEQ multiplex PCR. Altogether approximately 110,000 clones are present, roughly 86% being singletons, with the ten largest covering 3% to 4%. The sample comprised PBMCs. The rearrangement links TRBV6-1 to TRBJ1-2, with a possible D match to TRBD1 (6 bases). The source is a young woman in good health and CMV-seropositive. CDR3 loop: CASSPGTGRNYGYTF. In DNA form, the CDR3 reads TGTGCCAGCAGTCCCGGCACAGGGAGAAACTATGGCTACACCTTC.